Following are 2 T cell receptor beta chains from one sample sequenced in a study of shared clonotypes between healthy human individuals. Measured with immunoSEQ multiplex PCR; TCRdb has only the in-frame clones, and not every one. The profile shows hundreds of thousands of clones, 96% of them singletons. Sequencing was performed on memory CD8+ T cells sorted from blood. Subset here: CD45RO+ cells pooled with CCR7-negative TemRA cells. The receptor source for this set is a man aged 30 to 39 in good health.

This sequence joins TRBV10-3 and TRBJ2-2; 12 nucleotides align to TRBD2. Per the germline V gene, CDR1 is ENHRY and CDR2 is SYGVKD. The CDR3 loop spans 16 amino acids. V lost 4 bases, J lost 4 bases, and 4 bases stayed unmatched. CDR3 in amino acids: CAISGTSGKSTGELFF. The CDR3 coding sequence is TGTGCCATCAGTGGGACTAGCGGGAAAAGCACCGGGGAGCTGTTTTTT.

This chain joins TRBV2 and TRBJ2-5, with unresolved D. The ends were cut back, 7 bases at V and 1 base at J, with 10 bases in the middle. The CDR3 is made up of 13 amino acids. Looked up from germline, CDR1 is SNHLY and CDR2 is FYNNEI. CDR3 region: CASISGLQETQYF. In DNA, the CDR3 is TGTGCCAGCATCTCCGGGCTCCAAGAGACCCAGTACTTC.